This T cell receptor (beta chain) was recorded in a study of blood T cell repertoires in COVID-19. For the study at large: Samples of COVID-19 (acute and convalescent) were obtained from the United States, Italy and Spain.

Original handling: Amplifying reference gene primers gave estimates of nucleated cell counts. Sequencing was performed with immunoSEQ multiplex PCR; in TCRdb, only in-frame clones are kept and a portion is missing. The D gene and trimming were derived from the DNA, and the V and J assignments and clone size from that table. Of about 290,000 clones in the sample, roughly 90% were seen once. Trimming stripped 1 base from V and 5 bases from J, with 14 bases between. The germline V gene encodes CDR1 SGHTA and CDR2 FQGNSA. The CDR3 totals 15 residues. The receptor was derived from a woman aged 25 to 45 with COVID-19, enrolled during active disease. This chain joins TRBV7-2 and TRBJ2-5; no reliable D call. The sample consisted of peripheral blood. The CDR3 nucleotides are TGTGCCAGCAGCTTAGAGTCCGTCCTGCGGGAGACCCAGTACTTC. Residues: CASSLESVLRETQYF.